In this sample, the clone carrying this T cell receptor (beta chain) turned up many times. In germline, CDR1 is MNHEY, CDR2 SVGEGT. The CDR3 is 17 residues long. V lost 3 bases and J lost 7; bases outside the gene matches: 11. These data originate in a study of T cells after yellow fever vaccination. TCRdb recomputed calls from the 5' RACE reads with MiXCR, one row per CDR3 protein. The sample carries 250,000 to 350,000 distinct CDR3 sequences, 3.5% to 5% recorded once. Specimen: PBMCs, collected 15 days after the yellow fever booster vaccination. This TCR came from a man aged 18 to 30 who received the YFV17D yellow fever vaccine. The chain joins TRBV6-2 or TRBV6-3 to TRBJ2-2, with 10 bases that match TRBD1. The CDR3 coding sequence is TGTGCCAGCAGTTATAACGCCGGGACAGGGGCAGGCGGGGAGCTGTTTTTT. Its translation is CASSYNAGTGAGGELFF.